This T cell receptor (beta chain) was captured in a study of quantifying T cell responses using KT2 cells. Whole-study context: Reverse transcription used primers in the TCR alpha and beta constant regions.

A single-stranded UMI oligo with SP2 sequence was ligated to cDNA 3' ends. An equimolar mix of RC1.1 and RC1.2 primed the beta chain across TRBC1 and TRBC2. One entry per CDR3 protein, called by TCRdb with MiXCR from the UMI-ligation and nested PCR reads. The top ten clones hold roughly 9% of a sample with roughly 51,000 distinct CDR3 sequences, 10% to 15% of them seen once. CDR3 length: 15 amino acids. The V gene end was trimmed by 6 bases and the J gene end by 2 bases; junction bases not matched to a gene: 3. In germline, CDR1 is DFQATT, CDR2 SNEGSKA (reference sequence). Study-wide points: Very high KT2 spike-in numbers caused saturation in KT2 sequence detection.

Turning to this clonotype: Its antigen is not identified.

Different KT2-to-PBMC ratios were created with a constant PBMC count. The clonotype originates from a human donor. The sample taken for sequencing was PBMCs spiked with cells of the T cell clone KT2. This chain uses TRBV20-1 with TRBJ2-2, with TRBD2 matching 13 bases. The CDR3 reads CSARLAGGNTGELFF. CDR3 in DNA: TGCAGTGCCCGACTAGCGGGAGGAAACACCGGGGAGCTGTTTTTT.